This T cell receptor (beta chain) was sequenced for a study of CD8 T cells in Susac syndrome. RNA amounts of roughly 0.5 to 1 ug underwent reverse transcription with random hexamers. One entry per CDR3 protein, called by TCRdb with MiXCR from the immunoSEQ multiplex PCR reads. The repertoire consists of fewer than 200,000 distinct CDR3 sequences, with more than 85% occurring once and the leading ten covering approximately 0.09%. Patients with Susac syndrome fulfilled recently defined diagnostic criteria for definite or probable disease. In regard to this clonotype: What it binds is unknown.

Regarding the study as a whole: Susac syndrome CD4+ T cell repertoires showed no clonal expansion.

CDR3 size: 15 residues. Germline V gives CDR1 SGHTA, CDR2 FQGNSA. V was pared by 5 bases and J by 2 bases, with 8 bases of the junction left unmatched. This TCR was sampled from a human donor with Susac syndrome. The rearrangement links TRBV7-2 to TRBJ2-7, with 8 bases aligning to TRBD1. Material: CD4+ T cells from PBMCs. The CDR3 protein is CASSQRTGPPYEQYF. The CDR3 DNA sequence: TGTGCCAGCAGCCAAAGGACAGGGCCCCCCTACGAGCAGTACTTC.